This entry lists 27 T cell receptor beta chains sequenced from one sample in a study of T-cell memory formation after mild COVID-19. In TCRdb, the 5' RACE reads were re-called with MiXCR into one record per CDR3 protein. Altogether a few hundred thousand distinct CDR3 sequences are present, around 15% being singletons, with the ten largest covering roughly 23%. Sequenced material: PBMCs or a T cell subset sorted from them (not recorded which). The receptors originated from a man aged 18 to 35 who had mild COVID-19 (a few samples of this study predate the infection). Cell type and time point are not known.

This chain uses TRBV20-1 with TRBJ2-3; a weak D match, TRBD2 (6 bases). Germline V gene sequence: CDR1 DFQATT, CDR2 SNEGSKA (reference sequence). The CDR3 contains 14 residues. V dropped 5 bases and J dropped 2 bases, with 14 bases sitting between them. The DNA of the CDR3 is TGCAGTGCTTCTCCGGGAGTACTCACAGATACGCAGTATTTT. This codes for CSASPGVLTDTQYF.

The rearrangement links TRBV4-1 to TRBJ1-4, with D uncertain. CDR1 is MGHRA, CDR2 YSYEKL, per germline. This CDR3 spans 15 amino acids. Trimming cost V 3 bases and J 6 bases, with 14 bases left between them. CDR3 protein: CASSQIQTGYEKLFF. As DNA, the CDR3 is TGCGCCAGCAGCCAGATCCAGACGGGTTATGAAAAACTGTTTTTT.

The CDR3: CASRNSGGAPDTQYF. The CDR3, as DNA: TGTGCCAGCAGAAATAGCGGGGGGGCCCCAGATACGCAGTATTTT. V usage is TRBV7-2 and J usage is TRBJ2-3, with TRBD2 matching 11 bases. V trimming: 6 bases; J trimming: 4 bases; junction bases outside the gene matches: 6. Germline V lookup: CDR1 SGHTA, CDR2 FQGNSA. This CDR3 has 15 amino acids.

CDR3 amino acids: CASSQRPGTHYEQYF. The CDR3 DNA is TGTGCCAGCAGCCAACGACCCGGGACCCACTACGAGCAGTACTTC. The genes are TRBV4-2 and TRBJ2-7; either TRBD1 or TRBD2 may supply D (5 bases each). V lost 2 bases to trimming and J lost 3 bases, with 14 bases between them. In germline, CDR1 is LGHNA, CDR2 YNFKEQ. CDR3 length: 15 amino acids.

This clonotype was seen only a few times. CDR3 coding DNA: TGTGCCAGCAGCTTAGGTGGCGGGTGGGAGCTGTTTTTT. The encoded protein is CASSLGGGWELFF. This chain connects TRBV7-8 to TRBJ2-2; D is possibly TRBD2 (5 bases). Germline loops: CDR1 SGHVS, CDR2 FQNEAQ. V lost 1 base and J 9 bases, leaving 9 bases between the germline ends. The CDR3 totals 13 residues.

The chain joins TRBV7-6 to TRBJ2-7, with D possibly matching TRBD2 (6 bases). Trimming removed 0 bases from V and 6 bases from J, with 21 bases in between. This CDR3 contains 17 residues. CDR1 and CDR2 (germline): SGHVS, FNYEAQ. The chain's CDR3 is CASSLAWGVPPTGEQYF. CDR3 sequence (DNA): TGTGCCAGCAGCTTAGCCTGGGGGGTTCCGCCGACGGGCGAGCAGTACTTC.

This clonotype was found a few times. The chain recombines TRBV3-1 with TRBJ2-4, with D possibly matching TRBD2 (5 bases). The germline gives CDR1 LGHDT, CDR2 YNNKEL (reference sequence). Between the trimmed V and J ends, which lost 4 bases and 10 bases, there was a span of 14 bases. The CDR3 loop spans 13 amino acids. The CDR3 DNA reads as TGTGCCAGCAGCCCCGGGGAGATGAGGATTCAGTACTTC. Translating it yields CASSPGEMRIQYF.

In its sample, this clonotype was seen a few times. The rearrangement links TRBV18 to TRBJ2-7; 8 nucleotides agree with TRBD2. The CDR3 contains 14 residues. CDR1 is KGHSH and CDR2 is LQKENI in the germline V gene. The ends lost 8 bases at V and 1 base at J; junction bases unmatched: 7. The CDR3 spells CASQGPGGSYEQYF. The CDR3 region has the DNA TGTGCCAGCCAGGGGCCGGGGGGGTCCTACGAGCAGTACTTC. The variable domain in full, with the rest retrieved from reference TRBV18 and TRBJ2-7, is NAGVMQNPRHLVRRRGQEARLRCSPMKGHSHVYWYRQLPEEGLKFMVYLQKENIIDESGMPKERFSAEFPKEGPSILRIQQVVRGDSAAYFCASQGPGGSYEQYFGPGTRLTVT.

In its sample, this clonotype was seen a few times. The rearrangement uses TRBV11-2 and TRBJ1-2, with 7 bases fitting TRBD1. J was trimmed by 4 bases and V by 5 bases; bases with no gene match: 10. CDR3 length equals 15 residues. Germline V lookup: CDR1 SGHAT, CDR2 FQNNGV. For the CDR3, the DNA is TGTGCCAGCAGCGACCAGGGGGGGCAAGGCTATGGCTACACCTTC. This gives the protein CASSDQGGQGYGYTF.

The chain links TRBV25-1 to TRBJ2-2; unclear D gene. The germline gives CDR1 MGHDK, CDR2 SYGVNS. The CDR3 runs to 12 residues. Trimming stripped 1 base from V and 7 bases from J, with 4 bases between. As DNA, the CDR3 is TGTGCCAGCAGTGAATTAAGCGGGGAGCTGTTTTTT. Its protein product is CASSELSGELFF.

CDR3 nucleotide sequence: TGTGCCAGCAGTGATGGCCGGCTGGGCACCGGGGAGCTGTTTTTT. Amino acids: CASSDGRLGTGELFF. The chain combines TRBV2 with TRBJ2-2; no definite D call. CDR1 and CDR2 from the germline V gene are SNHLY and FYNNEI. The germline V and J ends were trimmed by 3 bases and 4 bases, with 12 bases remaining between them. The CDR3 contains 15 residues. Supplemented by reference TRBV2 and TRBJ2-2, the full variable domain reads EPEVTQTPSHQVTQMGQEVILRCVPISNHLYFYWYRQILGQKVEFLVSFYNNEISEKSEIFDDQFSVERPDGSNFTLKIRSTKLEDSAMYFCASSDGRLGTGELFFGEGSRLTVL.

This clonotype has just a few counts. The chain carries TRBV15 and TRBJ1-5, with D perhaps matching TRBD1 (6 bases). Trimming left V 1 base short and J 6 bases short, with 13 bases between. Per the germline V gene, CDR1 is LNHNV and CDR2 is YYDKDF (reference sequence). The CDR3 has 15 amino acids. The CDR3 reads CATSRGGGRAQPQHF. DNA for the CDR3: TGTGCCACCAGCAGAGGGGGGGGCAGGGCTCAGCCCCAGCATTTT.

V gene TRBV6-2 or TRBV6-3 combines with J gene TRBJ1-1; tentatively, D is TRBD1 (6 bases). The CDR3 consists of 16 residues. The germline gives CDR1 MNHEY, CDR2 SVGEGT. The germline V and J ends were trimmed by 1 base and 5 bases, with 17 bases remaining between them. The CDR3 loop reads CASSYFPRGRRTEAFF. Here the CDR3 DNA reads TGTGCCAGCAGTTACTTCCCCCGGGGGCGCCGGACTGAAGCTTTCTTT.

This clonotype appeared many times. The rearrangement joins TRBV20-1 to TRBJ2-1; 10 nucleotides line up with TRBD2. Per the germline V gene, CDR1 is DFQATT and CDR2 is SNEGSKA (reference sequence). The CDR3 runs to 15 residues. The V and J ends lost 5 bases and 4 bases, in that order; junction bases with no gene match: 8. CDR3 residues: CSADPTSGVYNEQFF. The CDR3 DNA sequence: TGCAGTGCTGACCCAACTAGCGGGGTGTACAATGAGCAGTTCTTC.

This clonotype has only one observation. The gene calls are TRBV9 and TRBJ2-5, with D possibly TRBD2 on 5 matching bases. The V end was cut by 0 bases, the J end by 4 bases, with 7 bases between. The CDR3 runs 13 residues. The germline V gene has CDR1 SGDLS and CDR2 YYNGEE. In nucleotides, the CDR3 is TGTGCCAGCAGCGTAGCGGGGAGAGAGACCCAGTACTTC. It codes for CASSVAGRETQYF.

The rearrangement uses TRBV5-1 and TRBJ2-5; possibly TRBD1 for D (6 bases). Deletions cut 1 base from V and 2 bases from J, with 9 bases between. The CDR3 consists of 14 residues. CDR1 is SGHRS, CDR2 YFSETQ, per germline. The DNA for the CDR3 is TGCGCCAGCAGCTTGACAGGGCGACAAGAGACCCAGTACTTC. This translates into CASSLTGRQETQYF.

As for this clonotype: Mismatch with germline at one junction end may stem from a read error. The V call is TRBV30, the J call TRBJ2-1; D not certain. The length of the CDR3 is 11 residues. Germline V gene data show CDR1 as GTSNPN and CDR2 as SVGIG (reference sequence). CDR3: CAWSTGHERFF. CDR3 bases: TGTGCCTGGAGTACCGGGCATGAGCGGTTCTTC.

The V and J genes are TRBV10-2 and TRBJ2-7; 8 nucleotides match TRBD2. The ends lost 6 bases at V and 2 bases at J; junction bases unmatched: 6. Germline assignment: CDR1 WSHSY and CDR2 SAAADI. The CDR3 is 14 residues long. CDR3 coding DNA: TGCGCCAGCAGGGACGGACTAGCCGCCTACGAGCAGTACTTC. Its translation: CASRDGLAAYEQYF.

The chain recombines TRBV7-2 with TRBJ2-3; 9 bases line up with TRBD2. Germline trimming cut 5 bases from V and 4 bases from J; bases unmatched to any gene: 7. CDR3 size: 15 residues. Germline CDR1 is SGHTA and CDR2 is FQGNSA. CDR3 sequence (DNA): TGTGCCAGCAGCCCCTGGCGGGGGGGCGCAGATACGCAGTATTTT. It yields the protein CASSPWRGGADTQYF. The whole variable domain, remainder taken from reference TRBV7-2 and TRBJ2-3, is GAGVSQSPSNKVTEKGKDVELRCDPISGHTALYWYRQSLGQGLEFLIYFQGNSAPDKSGLPSDRFSAERTGGSVSTLTIQRTQQEDSAVYLCASSPWRGGADTQYFGPGTRLTVL.

This clonotype was observed a handful of times. The chain uses TRBV7-2 and TRBJ2-4, with D maybe TRBD1 (6 bases). Trimming shortened V by 1 base and J by 8 bases, and 15 bases separated the two germline ends. In germline, CDR1 is SGHTA, CDR2 FQGNSA. The CDR3 sequence is 15 residues long. This chain's CDR3 is CASSLVRAGADIQYF. Here the CDR3 DNA reads TGTGCCAGCAGCTTAGTAAGAGCAGGGGCGGACATTCAGTACTTC.

CDR3 sequence (DNA): TGTGCCAGCACGCGTGGGAAGACCCAGTACTTC. This encodes CASTRGKTQYF. V usage is TRBV7-2 and J usage is TRBJ2-5, with unresolved D. The CDR3 extends over 11 amino acids. CDR1 SGHTA and CDR2 FQGNSA come from the germline V gene. V was clipped by 7 bases and J by 6 bases, with 9 bases between them.

The table lists this clonotype with a few counts. V is TRBV28 and J is TRBJ2-7; possibly TRBD1 or TRBD2 for D (5 bases each). Trimming shortened V by 6 bases and J by 1 base, and 10 bases separated the two germline ends. Germline CDR1 MDHEN, CDR2 SYDVKM. The CDR3 runs 13 residues. CDR3 nucleotide sequence: TGTGCCAGCAGGGGGGTAAGGTCCTACGAGCAGTACGTC. Translated: CASRGVRSYEQYV.

This clonotype was seen only a few times. This sequence joins TRBV27 and TRBJ2-7; D is undetermined. Germline assignment: CDR1 MNHEY and CDR2 SMNVEV (reference sequence). This CDR3 has 12 residues. Trimming left V 6 bases short and J 2 bases short, with 8 bases between. This CDR3 is CASSPHAYEQYF. The CDR3 nucleotides are TGTGCCAGCAGCCCCCACGCCTACGAGCAGTACTTC.

This clonotype was detected only a few times. This chain joins TRBV12-3 or TRBV12-4 and TRBJ2-5; 11 bases map to TRBD2. There are 16 residues in the CDR3. The V gene end was trimmed by 1 base and the J gene end by 2 bases; junction bases not matched to a gene: 3. The CDR3 loop is CASSLGASGGQETQYF. DNA for the CDR3: TGTGCCAGCAGTTTAGGGGCTAGCGGGGGGCAAGAGACCCAGTACTTC.

This rearrangement joins TRBV7-9 to TRBJ2-3; D possibly corresponds to TRBD2 (6 bases). This CDR3 has 14 residues. Deletions cut 3 bases from V and 8 bases from J, with 15 bases between. Looked up from germline, CDR1 is SEHNR and CDR2 is FQNEAQ (reference sequence). The CDR3 loop reads CASSFAYSGGTQYF. The CDR3 nucleotides read TGTGCCAGCAGCTTCGCTTATAGCGGCGGTACGCAGTATTTT.

The chain couples TRBV21-1 to TRBJ2-7; the table assigns TRBD1, which was not confirmed against the DNA. TRBV21-1 has pseudogene status. The CDR3 is 14 residues long. The CDR3 bases are TGTGCCAGCAGCTTTCGGGACAGGCACTACGAGCAGTACGTC. Translation gives CASSFRDRHYEQYV.

The rearrangement uses TRBV24-1 and TRBJ1-5, with TRBD1 matching over 8 bases. The CDR3 has 17 residues. Per the germline V gene, CDR1 is KGHDR and CDR2 is SFDVKD. V was pared by 4 bases and J by 6 bases, with 13 bases of the junction left unmatched. This CDR3 reads CATSDNGGTGEGQPQHF. The CDR3 DNA follows: TGTGCCACCAGTGACAACGGCGGGACAGGAGAGGGTCAGCCCCAGCATTTT.